The 15 T cell receptor beta chains reported below all come from one sample, sequenced in a study of cytotoxic CD8 clonotypes in ibrutinib-treated CLL. The method was immunoSEQ multiplex PCR; TCRdb's version includes in-frame clones alone and lacks a portion of them. The sample lists about 140,000 clones; approximately 75% were seen once. Sequencing used PBMCs, obtained after 12 months of ibrutinib treatment. The receptors stem from a human donor with chronic lymphocytic leukemia.

The chain joins TRBV7-2 to TRBJ2-1, with 8 bases that match TRBD1. J was trimmed by 2 bases and V by 4 bases; bases with no gene match: 4. The CDR3 has 15 amino acids. Germline values: CDR1 SGHTA, CDR2 FQGNSA. The CDR3 protein is CASSSGQVPYNEQFF. As DNA, the CDR3 is TGTGCCAGCAGCTCGGGACAGGTCCCCTACAATGAGCAGTTCTTC.

This clone was recorded a few times. The rearrangement links TRBV6-5 to TRBJ1-1, with D uncertain. The ends were cut back, 5 bases at V and 0 bases at J, with 4 bases in the middle. This CDR3 comprises 12 residues. CDR1 and CDR2 from the germline V gene are MNHEY and SVGAGI. CDR3 protein: CASSAMNTEAFF. DNA for the CDR3: TGTGCCAGCAGTGCCATGAACACTGAAGCTTTCTTT.

This clone was seen only a few times. This chain uses TRBV27 with TRBJ2-3; D possibly corresponds to TRBD2 (5 bases). This CDR3 spans 14 amino acids. Germline V lookup: CDR1 MNHEY, CDR2 SMNVEV (reference sequence). Trimming shortened V by 3 bases and J by 2 bases, and 9 bases separated the two germline ends. In DNA form, the CDR3 reads TGTGCCAGCAGTTTCCCCGGGAACACAGATACGCAGTATTTT. The encoded protein is CASSFPGNTDTQYF.

This chain uses TRBV7-2 with TRBJ1-1; D uncertain. V shed 5 bases and J shed 6 bases, with 7 bases lying between them. The CDR3 contains 11 residues. Germline-derived CDR1 and CDR2 are SGHTA and FQGNSA. The CDR3 region is CASSPSSEAFF. The CDR3 coding sequence is TGTGCCAGCAGCCCCTCTTCTGAAGCTTTCTTT.

The V and J genes are TRBV7-2 and TRBJ2-3, with D perhaps TRBD1 or TRBD2 (5 bases each). The germline V and J ends were trimmed by 0 bases and 11 bases, with 21 bases remaining between them. The CDR3 length is 16 residues. Looked up from germline, CDR1 is SGHTA and CDR2 is FQGNSA. CDR3 protein: CASSLAPGTSPVGQYF. DNA of the CDR3: TGTGCCAGCAGCTTAGCGCCCGGGACCAGCCCGGTGGGGCAGTATTTT.

The chain has TRBV11-3 and TRBJ1-2; TRBD1 matches 7 bases. Germline V gene data show CDR1 as SGHNT and CDR2 as YENEEA. This CDR3 has 17 residues. The junction had 7 bases not matched to a gene; V was cut back by 0 bases and J by 0 bases. DNA for the CDR3: TGTGCCAGCAGCTTAGATCTAGGGGACAGAACTAACTATGGCTACACCTTC. This gives the protein CASSLDLGDRTNYGYTF.

The V gene is TRBV7-3, the J gene TRBJ1-1; D uncertain. There are 14 residues in the CDR3. The V end was cut by 4 bases, the J end by 0 bases, with 9 bases between. Germline V gene sequence: CDR1 SGHTA, CDR2 FQGTGA. The CDR3 nucleotides are TGTGCCAGCAGCTCCACGGAGATGAACACTGAAGCTTTCTTT. Amino acids: CASSSTEMNTEAFF.

The rearrangement uses TRBV2 and TRBJ2-7, with 8 bases matching TRBD2. V shed 5 bases and J 6 bases; nucleotides not matched to a gene: 15. Germline V gene lookup returns CDR1 SNHLY and CDR2 FYNNEI. The CDR3 is 16 amino acids. CDR3 in amino acids: CASSRMLSGRGSEQYF. The CDR3 bases are TGTGCCAGCAGTCGAATGTTGAGCGGGAGAGGTTCCGAGCAGTACTTC.

The chain carries TRBV9 and TRBJ2-7; D may match TRBD1 or TRBD2 (5 bases each). Germline V gene sequence: CDR1 SGDLS, CDR2 YYNGEE. CDR3 size: 14 residues. Trimming removed 7 bases from V and 5 bases from J, with 19 bases in between. The CDR3 DNA sequence: TGTGCCAGCGTACCCGGGACGCCATCGGACGAGCAGTACTTC. It is translated as CASVPGTPSDEQYF.

This clone was observed once. J is TRBJ2-5 and V is TRBV27, with 7 bases that match TRBD1. V dropped 6 bases and J dropped 2; count of bases not matched to a gene: 9. The CDR3 runs 15 residues. Germline V gives CDR1 MNHEY, CDR2 SMNVEV (reference sequence). The CDR3 sequence is CASSRVMDRQETQYF. The CDR3 nucleotides read TGTGCCAGCAGCCGAGTGATGGACAGGCAAGAGACCCAGTACTTC.

V and J are TRBV7-8 and TRBJ2-2; D not resolved. Germline V gene data show CDR1 as SGHVS and CDR2 as FQNEAQ. V lost 1 base and J lost 5, with 8 bases in between. The CDR3 is made up of 14 amino acids. CDR3 loop: CASSLDTRTGELFF. The CDR3 region has the DNA TGTGCCAGCAGCTTAGACACAAGAACCGGGGAGCTGTTTTTT.

The chain employs TRBV5-4 and TRBJ2-7; D may be TRBD2 (6 bases). Germline loops: CDR1 SGHNT, CDR2 YYREEE (reference sequence). The CDR3 has 14 amino acids. The V and J ends lost 6 bases and 1 base respectively, with 14 bases between them. CDR3 residues: CASTHGGDSYEQYF. Written as DNA, the CDR3 is TGTGCCAGCACCCACGGAGGGGATTCCTACGAGCAGTACTTC.

V is TRBV4-1 and J is TRBJ2-1; 9 nucleotides align to TRBD1. Trimming cost V 5 bases and J 5 bases; bases outside gene matches: 10. The CDR3 is made up of 16 amino acids. The germline V gene encodes CDR1 MGHRA and CDR2 YSYEKL. CDR3 DNA: TGCGCCAGCAGCTTCCCGCCGGGACAGGGCGACAATGAGCAGTTCTTC. Translation: CASSFPPGQGDNEQFF.

CDR3 residues: CATSRDQPQHF. DNA for the CDR3: TGTGCCACCAGCAGAGATCAGCCCCAGCATTTT. V gene TRBV15 combines with J gene TRBJ1-5; D unresolved. The CDR3 has 11 residues. Looked up from germline, CDR1 is LNHNV and CDR2 is YYDKDF (reference sequence). Trimming took 0 bases from V and 6 from J, leaving 0 bases between them.

The CDR3 DNA reads TGTGCCAGCTCACCACCGATGGTAGCGGGGTCCTACAATGAGCAGTTCTTC. Its protein product is CASSPPMVAGSYNEQFF. The chain recombines TRBV18 with TRBJ2-1; 8 bases fit TRBD2. V gave up 0 bases and J gave up 1 base; unmatched junction bases: 5. From germline, CDR1 is KGHSH and CDR2 LQKENI. The CDR3 has 17 amino acids.